This is a list of T cell receptor beta chains from one sample in a study of control samples from healthy donors and cancer patients. Data came from immunoSEQ multiplex PCR; TCRdb stores just in-frame clones and leaves some out. The data show around 140,000 clones, roughly 89% seen once. The sequencing input was PBMCs. The receptors stem from a man aged 50 to 59 with head and neck cancer. CDR3s include the opening cysteine and the closing phenylalanine or tryptophan. A D gene is named only where the DNA matches it firmly. Rows may omit the clone size; those that give it use once, few, many or a size class.

>.|TRBV9|TRBJ1-3|.
TGTGCCAGCGAAGGGGTCGGAAACACCATATATTTT
CASEGVGNTIYF
>.|TRBV6-5|TRBJ1-6|TRBD1
TGTGCCAGCAAGACAGGGACAAATTCACCCCTCCACTTT
CASKTGTNSPLHF
>.|TRBV20-1|TRBJ2-7|.
TGCAGTGCTAGAGAAAATGAGCAGTACTTC
CSARENEQYF
>.|TRBV3-1/TRBV3-2|TRBJ1-2|.
TGTGCCAGCAGCCCTCCTGAAAGGGTGATAGGTGGCTACACCTTC
CASSPPERVIGGYTF
>.|TRBV5-8|TRBJ2-7|.
TGTGCCAGCAGCTTGAGGTTGTGGCAGTCGTCCTACGAGCAGTACTTC
CASSLRLWQSSYEQYF
>once|TRBV7-8|TRBJ2-7|.
TGTGCCAGCAGCTCAGGAGGTCAATTATCCTACGAGCAGTACTTC
CASSSGGQLSYEQYF
>.|TRBV7-9|TRBJ1-2|.
TGTGCCAGCAGCTTAGACAGGGAAGGCTACACCTTC
CASSLDREGYTF
>.|TRBV4-1|TRBJ1-1|TRBD1
TGCGCCAGCAGCCAATTCGGACAGGGCAACACTGAAGCTTTCTTT
CASSQFGQGNTEAFF
>few|TRBV2|TRBJ1-2|.
TGTGCCAGCAGCCCCCAGGGACTGGAGGCCTATGGCTACACCTTC
CASSPQGLEAYGYTF
>.|TRBV28|TRBJ2-2|TRBD2
TGTGCCAGCAGCCGTGAACCGGGACTAGCGGGACGTACCGGGGAGCTGTTTTTT
CASSREPGLAGRTGELFF
>.|TRBV6-5|TRBJ1-1|.
TGTGCCAGCAGTTACTCTCCCAGCTCCGAAGCTTTCTTT
CASSYSPSSEAFF
>.|TRBV27|TRBJ1-6|.
TGTGCCAGCAGTGAAAGCTCCTATAATTCACCCCTCCACTTT
CASSESSYNSPLHF
>.|TRBV10-3|TRBJ2-1|.
TGTGCCACCCAGCCTAGCCCACCCGGGAATGAGCAGTTCTTC
CATQPSPPGNEQFF
>once|TRBV28|TRBJ1-3|.
TGTGCCAGCAGGGACTCTTACTCTGGAAACACCATATATTTT
CASRDSYSGNTIYF
>.|TRBV5-1|TRBJ2-5|TRBD2
TGCGCCAGCAGCCAAGAATCTCGAGCGGGGGGGCCAGCGGAGACCCAGTACTTC
CASSQESRAGGPAETQYF
>.|TRBV4-1|TRBJ2-3|.
TGCGCCAGCAGCTCCATTGGAGGTGGGTTCACAGATACGCAGTATTTT
CASSSIGGGFTDTQYF
>.|TRBV28|TRBJ1-5|TRBD1
TGTGCCAGCAGCCCAGGGGGTAGCAATCAGCCCCAGCATTTT
CASSPGGSNQPQHF
>medium-sized|TRBV2|TRBJ1-2|.
TGTGCCCGTGGGTCCGGGGATCCCCCCTATGGCTACACCTTC
CARGSGDPPYGYTF
>.|TRBV27|TRBJ2-5|TRBD2
TGTGCCAGCAGTTTATCGGGGCGGGAGCAGGAGACCCAGTACTTC
CASSLSGREQETQYF
>.|TRBV9|TRBJ2-3|.
TGTGCCAGCAGTAGATACGGGGGAAAGGGGGCAGATACGCAGTATTTT
CASSRYGGKGADTQYF
>.|TRBV5-4|TRBJ1-1|TRBD1
TGTGCCAGCAGCCCCGGACAGGTCCCTGAAGCTTTCTTT
CASSPGQVPEAFF
>.|TRBV11-2|TRBJ2-2|TRBD1
TGTGCCAGCAGCGCCTGGGACAGTTTCACCGGGGAGCTGTTTTTT
CASSAWDSFTGELFF
>.|TRBV5-4|TRBJ2-5|.
TGTGCCAGCAGCTTGAAGGGCGGCGAGACCCAGTACTTC
CASSLKGGETQYF
>once|TRBV5-1|TRBJ1-4|.
TGCGCCAGCAGCTTGGGTCTCCCTAATGAAAAACTGTTTTTT
CASSLGLPNEKLFF
>.|TRBV5-1|TRBJ2-3|TRBD1
TGCGCCAGCAGCCTGGACAGGGGCACAGATACGCAGTATTTT
CASSLDRGTDTQYF
>.|TRBV6-5|TRBJ2-5|.
TGTGCCAGCAGTTATACAGTCCTCTCGCAAGAGACCCAGTACTTC
CASSYTVLSQETQYF
>.|TRBV3-1/TRBV3-2|TRBJ2-1|TRBD2
TGTGCCAGCACCAACGGGGGACTAGCCCATGAGCAGTTCTTC
CASTNGGLAHEQFF
>.|TRBV28|TRBJ2-3|.
TGTGCCAGCAGGGAAACGGCAGATACGCAGTATTTT
CASRETADTQYF
>once|TRBV7-9|TRBJ2-7|TRBD1
TGTGCCAGCAGCCGGACAGGCTACGAGCAGTACTTC
CASSRTGYEQYF
>.|TRBV4-1|TRBJ2-2|TRBD2
TGCGCCAGCAGCCTCCTAGGCACTGGTCCGGCGGGAGGAGCCGGGGAGCTGTTTTTT
CASSLLGTGPAGGAGELFF
>.|TRBV6-1|TRBJ2-1|.
TGTGCCAGCAGTGAACTCAGGGGCTATGAGCAGTTCTTC
CASSELRGYEQFF
>.|TRBV27|TRBJ2-1|.
TGTGCCAGCAGTCGGGGGCAGGGTATAATTGGTGGGCAGTTCTTC
CASSRGQGIIGGQFF
>.|TRBV5-6|TRBJ2-1|.
TGTGCCAGCAGCTTGGGGAACAATGAGCAGTTCTTC
CASSLGNNEQFF
>.|TRBV5-1|TRBJ2-4|.
TGCGCCAGCAGCGAGTCCCCAGGGGGGACAATAGCCAAAAACATTCAGTACTTC
CASSESPGGTIAKNIQYF
>.|TRBV3-1/TRBV3-2|TRBJ1-2|.
TGTGCCAGCAACAGCAGGAACTATGGCTACACCTTC
CASNSRNYGYTF
>.|TRBV9|TRBJ2-1|.
TGTGCCAGCAGCGCGCAGGACAGACCCTCGGAGCAGTTCTTC
CASSAQDRPSEQFF
>few|TRBV27|TRBJ1-2|.
TGTGCCAGCAGTTTATCGGCGACCTTACTTAACTATGGCTACACCTTC
CASSLSATLLNYGYTF
>once|TRBV5-5|TRBJ1-1|.
TGTGCCAGCAGCTTGTCCTCTCCGGGGAACACTGAAGCTTTCTTT
CASSLSSPGNTEAFF
>.|TRBV12-3/TRBV12-4|TRBJ1-1|.
TGTGCCAGCAGTTTATCGGGCGGCACTGAAGCTTTCTTT
CASSLSGGTEAFF
>.|TRBV4-2|TRBJ2-7|.
TGTGCCAGCAGCCAAGATACAGGGTCCTACGAGCAGTACTTC
CASSQDTGSYEQYF
>.|TRBV4-1|TRBJ1-6|.
TGCGCCAGCAGCCAAACGACGAGGGGATCGGGCTATAATTCACCCCTCCACTTT
CASSQTTRGSGYNSPLHF
>.|TRBV2|TRBJ2-4|.
TGTGCCAGTTGGGGGCTAAAAAACATTCAGTACTTC
CASWGLKNIQYF
>.|TRBV27|TRBJ2-2|TRBD1
TGTGCCAGCCGGTCTGACAGGGGCTCCACCGGGGAGCTGTTTTTT
CASRSDRGSTGELFF
>.|TRBV27|TRBJ2-6|.
TGTGCCAGCAGTTTGGGGTTGGGGGCCAACGTCCTGACTTTC
CASSLGLGANVLTF
>.|TRBV9|TRBJ2-5|TRBD2
TGTGCCAGCAGCCCCTGGGTTAGCGGGCGACAAGAGACCCAGTACTTC
CASSPWVSGRQETQYF
>.|TRBV5-1|TRBJ2-1|.
TGCGCCAGCAGATCCTACAATGAGCAGTTCTTC
CASRSYNEQFF
>.|TRBV21-1|TRBJ2-7|.
TGTGCCAGCAGCAAAGTACTAGCGCTAAGCTCCTACGAGCAGTACTTC
CASSKVLALSSYEQYF
>once|TRBV28|TRBJ2-3|TRBD1
TGTGCCAGCAGTTCGGACAGGGTGGCAGATACGCAGTATTTT
CASSSDRVADTQYF
>.|TRBV5-5|TRBJ2-7|.
TGTGCCAGCAGCTTGGGGTTTCCGACGTTGGACAAGGGCGAGCAGTACTTC
CASSLGFPTLDKGEQYF
>.|TRBV6-6|TRBJ1-2|.
TGTGCCAGCAGCAGTCAGGTGGAACAGGGCGGACGCTACACCTTC
CASSSQVEQGGRYTF
>.|TRBV2|TRBJ1-2|.
TGTGCCAGCAGTTACCGGGATCCTTACTATGGCTACACCTTC
CASSYRDPYYGYTF
>.|TRBV6-6|TRBJ2-7|.
TGTGCCAGCAGGCAAGTTTACGGGAGCGCTCACTTC
CASRQVYGSAHF
>.|TRBV5-1|TRBJ1-3|.
TGCGCCAGCAGCCAGGACTCTGGAAACACCATATATTTT
CASSQDSGNTIYF
>.|TRBV6-5|TRBJ2-2|.
TGTGCCAGCAGTTACTCTAGGGCTGGCGGGGAGCTGTTTTTT
CASSYSRAGGELFF
>once|TRBV21-1|TRBJ1-2|.
TGTGCCAGCAGCAAAGTTGGCCAGCACCGACCGACTAACTATGGCTACACCTTC
CASSKVGQHRPTNYGYTF